The clone carrying this T cell receptor beta chain was seen only a few times. Antigen unknown. The entry originates in a study of graft-versus-host responses after intestinal transplantation. The wider study: Recipients were given multivisceral, liver-intestinal, or isolated intestinal transplants. Each recipient received anti-thymocyte globulin induction, then tacrolimus and steroids for two to three years. Notes on the study in general: GvH clones occurred in recipient marrow; some first appeared in ileum or blood. After transplant, early declines in HvG clones were associated with peak levels of circulating GvH clones.

Data came from immunoSEQ multiplex PCR; TCRdb stores just in-frame clones and leaves some out. The sample has roughly 100,000 clones, 93% seen once. The sample in question was unstimulated CD8+ T cells sorted from spleen or lymph node cells, obtained before intestinal transplant. The receptor's source is a human donor who received an intestinal transplant.

The CDR3 bases are TGTGCCAGCAGTGAACAGGGGCGCATGAACACTGAAGCTTTCTTT. Amino acid sequence: CASSEQGRMNTEAFF. V is TRBV6-1 and J is TRBJ1-1, with D tentatively TRBD1 (6 bases). Trimming left V 2 bases short and J 0 bases short, with 10 bases between. Germline CDR1 MNHNS, CDR2 SASEGT. This CDR3 has 15 amino acids.